The next 5 T cell receptor beta chains were all read from a single sample in a study of early T cells in non-severe SARS-CoV-2 infection. TCRdb called the 5' RACE reads again in MiXCR, with one record for every CDR3 protein. This sample yields more than 20,000 distinct CDR3 sequences, of which approximately 4.5% are seen a single time; less than 20% belongs to the top ten. The source material was whole blood. The receptors originated from an adult who was a healthcare worker with PCR-confirmed SARS-CoV-2 infection or an uninfected control (not recorded which).

This clonotype has more than one count but fewer than ten. DNA for the CDR3: TGCAGTGTTCAACAGGGTAGCTCCTATAATTCACCCCTCCACTTT. Translated: CSVQQGSSYNSPLHF. The rearrangement uses TRBV20-1 and TRBJ1-6; a weak D match, TRBD1 (6 bases). Per the germline V gene, CDR1 is DFQATT and CDR2 is SNEGSKA (reference sequence). The CDR3 extends over 15 amino acids. Trimming removed 7 bases at V and 0 bases at J, with 13 bases between.

This clonotype was seen many times. The chain couples TRBV6-2 or TRBV6-3 to TRBJ1-5, with 7 nucleotides matching TRBD1. V shed 0 bases and J 4 bases; nucleotides not matched to a gene: 9. Germline V lookup: CDR1 MNHEY, CDR2 SVGEGT. The length of the CDR3 is 17 residues. The CDR3, as DNA: TGTGCCAGCAGTTACTCGAAAAGGGACAGACATAATCAGCCCCAGCATTTT. Protein sequence: CASSYSKRDRHNQPQHF.

This clonotype was detected many times. The chain combines TRBV6-5 with TRBJ2-3; no reliable D call. This CDR3 has 13 amino acids. CDR1 is MNHEY and CDR2 is SVGAGI in the germline V gene. V dropped 6 bases and J dropped 4 bases, with 11 bases sitting between them. In DNA, the CDR3 is TGTGCCAGCAGATTAGATGCGCCAGATACGCAGTATTTT. Translation: CASRLDAPDTQYF.

This clonotype came up many times. V is TRBV27 and J is TRBJ2-2, with D unclear. The CDR3 has 14 residues. Trimming cost V 6 bases and J 4 bases, with 12 bases left between them. Germline-derived CDR1 and CDR2 are MNHEY and SMNVEV (reference sequence). The DNA for the CDR3 is TGTGCCAGCAGAGATAGACTGGGCACCGGGGAGCTGTTTTTT. It is translated as CASRDRLGTGELFF.

Ten or more counts support this clonotype. The chain employs TRBV28 and TRBJ2-5; 10 bases align to TRBD1. CDR3 length: 18 residues. Germline CDR1 reads MDHEN; CDR2 reads SYDVKM. The trim removed 2 bases at V and 4 bases at J, leaving 13 bases unmatched. The CDR3 sequence: CASSLRDRGFARIETQYF. In DNA, the CDR3 is TGTGCCAGCAGTTTAAGGGACAGGGGATTTGCTAGAATAGAGACCCAGTACTTC.